The rows below give T cell receptor beta chains drawn from one sample of a study of cytomegalovirus exposure and HLA in healthy donors. Libraries were prepared by immunoSEQ multiplex PCR; TCRdb keeps only in-frame clonotypes and omits some of them. The table lists 130,000 or so clones, 70% to 90% of them singletons. Sequencing input: PBMCs. Receptor source: a woman aged 30 to 39 in good health and CMV-seronegative. The conserved cysteine and the conserved F or W are not part of the CDR3 here. The D gene is left open where the match is weak.

CDR3aa,v_gene,d_gene,j_gene
ASSETSAPYNEQF,TRBV9,TRBD2,TRBJ2-1
ASSFGRGNSPLH,TRBV28,.,TRBJ1-6
ASSTPGHLYEQY,TRBV27,.,TRBJ2-7
ASSTSGEVGSVQQF,TRBV19,.,TRBJ2-1
ASSLGVFRGATGNTIY,TRBV5-8,TRBD1,TRBJ1-3
ASSRGTGEGYT,TRBV4-3,TRBD1,TRBJ1-2
ASSAGARGANVLT,TRBV14,.,TRBJ2-6
ASIKVRDIGMAF,TRBV6-1,.,TRBJ1-1
ASSTGSYEQY,TRBV7-9,.,TRBJ2-7
ASSEGLAGYNEQF,TRBV2,TRBD2,TRBJ2-1
ASSPDRGQYEQY,TRBV13,TRBD1,TRBJ2-7
ASSVGTGTYEQY,TRBV2,TRBD1,TRBJ2-7
ASSLRATDTQY,TRBV11-3,.,TRBJ2-3
ASSQETNPTGGNYGYT,TRBV4-2,TRBD1,TRBJ1-2
ASSRHSYEQY,TRBV6-1,.,TRBJ2-7
ASSESSSYEQY,TRBV25-1,.,TRBJ2-7
ASSHTYGDFYEQY,TRBV4-1,.,TRBJ2-7
ASSSQFGGTSGGFNEQF,TRBV5-4,TRBD2,TRBJ2-1
ASSVSGFTDTQY,TRBV5-1,.,TRBJ2-3
ASSPTSGGNSEQF,TRBV5-5,TRBD2,TRBJ2-1
ASSLGVSGGITDTQY,TRBV5-1,TRBD2,TRBJ2-3
ASSLSLAASTDTQY,TRBV7-9,TRBD2,TRBJ2-3
ASSSGLARTDTQY,TRBV5-4,TRBD2,TRBJ2-3
ASSYVLGGEKLF,TRBV7-9,.,TRBJ1-4
SIEVGNEQF,TRBV20-1,.,TRBJ2-1
ASRGTGRETQY,TRBV6-5,TRBD1,TRBJ2-5
ASKQAGRPSYT,TRBV2,.,TRBJ1-2
ASSLGQGANEQY,TRBV11-3,TRBD1,TRBJ2-7
ATSRVGWVDTQY,TRBV15,.,TRBJ2-3
ASSVAGTGTYEQY,TRBV9,TRBD1,TRBJ2-7
ATNPAVQETQY,TRBV7-8,.,TRBJ2-5
ATSSDRGGGYNSPLH,TRBV15,TRBD1,TRBJ1-6
SVLPGQGQNIQY,TRBV29-1,TRBD1,TRBJ2-4
ASSQDLGLQETQY,TRBV4-2,.,TRBJ2-5
ASSATGGRAEAF,TRBV6-1,TRBD1,TRBJ1-1
ASSSAWSLSNYGYT,TRBV6-5,.,TRBJ1-2
ASRSTGGKQY,TRBV19,TRBD1,TRBJ2-7
ASTFLLAGEGYEQF,TRBV7-9,TRBD2,TRBJ2-1
ASSYSSVGGTGELF,TRBV6-5,.,TRBJ2-2
ASSQDPSRFRGYGYT,TRBV4-1,.,TRBJ1-2
ASSRTGSPLH,TRBV28,.,TRBJ1-6
ASSSSSYNSPLH,TRBV19,.,TRBJ1-6
ASSEQGDNSPLH,TRBV6-1,TRBD1,TRBJ1-6
ASSSTGGFETQY,TRBV6-6,TRBD1,TRBJ2-5
ASSTRQGWNTEAF,TRBV6-5,TRBD1,TRBJ1-1
ASKEPGGTDTQY,TRBV6-5,.,TRBJ2-3
ASSLYRGLTDTQY,TRBV7-9,TRBD1,TRBJ2-3
AWSVQQGTGGYT,TRBV30,.,TRBJ1-2
ASSRDWATSEKLF,TRBV2,.,TRBJ1-4
AISLGQGFTDTQY,TRBV10-3,TRBD1,TRBJ2-3
ASSLSGNQPQH,TRBV11-3,.,TRBJ1-5
ASSTAGGYSSYNEQF,TRBV7-9,TRBD2,TRBJ2-1
ASSALAGINNEQF,TRBV14,TRBD2,TRBJ2-1